The rows below give T cell receptor beta chains drawn from one sample of a study of T-cell memory formation after mild COVID-19. MiXCR, applied by TCRdb to the 5' RACE reads, yields one record per CDR3 protein. In the table there are just under 350,000 distinct CDR3 sequences, 10% to 15% of which are singletons. The specimen sequenced was PBMCs or a T cell subset sorted from them (not recorded which). All receptors come from a man younger than 35 who had mild COVID-19 (a few samples of this study predate the infection). Cell type and time point are not known. The CDR3 runs from the conserved cysteine through the conserved F or W. D genes are given only for firm matches. Some rows have no size entry. The others give once, few or many, or a class for an expanded clone.

cdr3_nt cdr3_aa j_call d_call v_call clone_size
TGTGCCAGCAGCCCCCGGGACGGACGCTCCTACAATGAGCAGTTCTTC CASSPRDGRSYNEQFF TRBJ2-1 . TRBV7-9 .
TGTGCCAGCAGCTCCCCTGGGGGCACCGGGGAGCTGTTTTTT CASSSPGGTGELFF TRBJ2-2 . TRBV7-2 few
TGTGCCAGCACCCTCACAGGGAGGCTCCGAAGGGATACGCAGTATTTT CASTLTGRLRRDTQYF TRBJ2-3 . TRBV6-1 few
TGCGCCAGCAGCCAGGGGTCGGCGGACGGTCGATACAATGAGCAGTTCTTC CASSQGSADGRYNEQFF TRBJ2-1 . TRBV4-3 .
TGTGCCAGCAGTGAATTCTCGGGCGTAGATGAGCAGTTCTTC CASSEFSGVDEQFF TRBJ2-1 . TRBV25-1 few
TGTGCCAGCAGTTCCGGGACAGGGTTCAATCAGCCCCAGCATTTT CASSSGTGFNQPQHF TRBJ1-5 TRBD1 TRBV6-2/TRBV6-3 .
TGTGCCAGCAGAGGCTCTAGCGGGGGGCCAGATACGCAGTATTTT CASRGSSGGPDTQYF TRBJ2-3 TRBD2 TRBV12-3/TRBV12-4 few
TGTGCCAGCGGATTCACAGATACGCAGTATTTT CASGFTDTQYF TRBJ2-3 . TRBV7-9 few
TGCGCCAGCAGCTTGGAAGCTAACTCCTACAATGAGCAGTTCTTC CASSLEANSYNEQFF TRBJ2-1 . TRBV5-1 many
TGTGCCAGCAGTTTTTGGTTTTTGGACACCTTC CASSFWFLDTF TRBJ1-2 . TRBV12-3/TRBV12-4 .
TGCAGTGCTTGGTTCGACACAGATACGCAGTATTTT CSAWFDTDTQYF TRBJ2-3 . TRBV20-1 .
TGCGCCAGCAGCTTGGCCCGGGGGGGCCGGGACGAGCAGTACTTC CASSLARGGRDEQYF TRBJ2-7 TRBD2 TRBV5-1 many
TGCAGCGTTGAAGCCCCAGGTAGCTCCACTGAAGCTTTCTTT CSVEAPGSSTEAFF TRBJ1-1 . TRBV29-1 .
TGTGCCACCCTTCGGCACGCAGGGGCAGATACGCAGTATTTT CATLRHAGADTQYF TRBJ2-3 . TRBV12-3/TRBV12-4 .